The source of this T cell receptor (beta chain) is a study of blood T cell repertoires in COVID-19. Study at large: Nucleic acid was either cDNA or gDNA, and it came from T cells, B-cell-depleted T cells, or PBMCs.

As handled by the study authors: Scientists estimated how many nucleated cells there were by amplifying reference gene primers. Assay used: immunoSEQ multiplex PCR; TCRdb lists only in-frame clones, some missing. The D gene and trimming were derived from the DNA, and the V and J assignments and clone size from that table. In the table there are some 150,000 clones, about 86% of which are singletons. V lost 0 bases and J 7 bases, leaving 16 bases between the germline ends. The CDR3 runs 16 residues. Germline CDR1 and CDR2: KGHSH and LQKENI. The V call is TRBV18, the J call TRBJ1-5; a possible D gene is TRBD1 (6 bases). This TCR was sampled from a woman between 55 and 75 years old with acute or convalescent COVID-19. Input material: peripheral blood. CDR3 amino acids: CASSPPGGRVGQPQHF. The CDR3 DNA is TGTGCCAGCTCACCACCCGGGGGGCGGGTAGGGCAGCCCCAGCATTTT.